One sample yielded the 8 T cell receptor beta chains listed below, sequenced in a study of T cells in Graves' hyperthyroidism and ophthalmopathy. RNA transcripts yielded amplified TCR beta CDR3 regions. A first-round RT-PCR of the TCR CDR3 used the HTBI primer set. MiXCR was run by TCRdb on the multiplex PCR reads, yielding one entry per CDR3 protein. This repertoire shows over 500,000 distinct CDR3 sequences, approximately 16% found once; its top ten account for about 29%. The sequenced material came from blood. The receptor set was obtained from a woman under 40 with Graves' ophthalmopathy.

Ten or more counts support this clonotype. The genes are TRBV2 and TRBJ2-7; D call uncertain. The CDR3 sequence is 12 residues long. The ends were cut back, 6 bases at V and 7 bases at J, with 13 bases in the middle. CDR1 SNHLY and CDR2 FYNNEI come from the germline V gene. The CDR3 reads CASSEITEEQYF. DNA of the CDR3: TGTGCCAGCAGCGAAATTACAGAGGAGCAGTACTTC.

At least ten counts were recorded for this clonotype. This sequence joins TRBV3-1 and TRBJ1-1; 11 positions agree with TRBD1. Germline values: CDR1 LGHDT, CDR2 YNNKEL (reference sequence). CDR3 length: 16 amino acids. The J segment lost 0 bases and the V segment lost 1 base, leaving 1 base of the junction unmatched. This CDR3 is CASSQGTGGMNTEAFF. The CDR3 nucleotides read TGTGCCAGCAGCCAAGGGACAGGGGGCATGAACACTGAAGCTTTCTTT.

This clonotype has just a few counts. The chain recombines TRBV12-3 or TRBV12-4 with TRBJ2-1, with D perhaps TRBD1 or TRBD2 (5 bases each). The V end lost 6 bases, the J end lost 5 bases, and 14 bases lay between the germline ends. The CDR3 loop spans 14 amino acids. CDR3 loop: CASSWGRKHNEQFF. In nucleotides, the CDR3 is TGTGCCAGCAGCTGGGGACGGAAACACAATGAGCAGTTCTTC.

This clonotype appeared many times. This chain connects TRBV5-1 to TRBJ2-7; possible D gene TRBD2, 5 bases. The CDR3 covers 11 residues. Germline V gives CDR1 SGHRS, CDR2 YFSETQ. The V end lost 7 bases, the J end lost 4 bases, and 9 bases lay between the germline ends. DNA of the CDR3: TGCGCCAGCCACGGGAATTACGAGCAGTACTTC. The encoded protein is CASHGNYEQYF.

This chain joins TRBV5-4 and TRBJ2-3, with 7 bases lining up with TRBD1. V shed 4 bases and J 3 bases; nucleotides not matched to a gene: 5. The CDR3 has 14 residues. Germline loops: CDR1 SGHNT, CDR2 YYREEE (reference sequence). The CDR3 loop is CASSRTQGTDTQYF. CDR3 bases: TGTGCCAGCAGCCGCACACAGGGGACAGATACGCAGTATTTT.

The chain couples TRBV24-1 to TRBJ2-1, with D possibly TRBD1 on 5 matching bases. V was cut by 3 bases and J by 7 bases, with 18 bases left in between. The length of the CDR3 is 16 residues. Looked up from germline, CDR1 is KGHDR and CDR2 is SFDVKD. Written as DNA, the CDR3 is TGTGCCACCAGTGATCCCCACAGGCTCCCAACAAATGAGCAGTTCTTC. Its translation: CATSDPHRLPTNEQFF.

CDR3 loop: CASSQGTEYEQYF. The CDR3, as DNA: TGCGCCAGCAGCCAAGGGACAGAATACGAGCAGTACTTC. The V gene is TRBV4-3, the J gene TRBJ2-7, with D possibly matching TRBD1 (6 bases). The CDR3 spans 13 residues. With 1 base removed from V and 4 bases from J, the gap between germline ends came to 8 bases. The germline V gene has CDR1 LGHNA and CDR2 YSLEER.

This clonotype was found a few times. The CDR3 sequence is CASSGPGTGGEKLFF. The CDR3 nucleotides are TGTGCCAGCAGCGGCCCGGGGACAGGGGGCGAAAAACTGTTTTTT. J is TRBJ1-4 and V is TRBV25-1; 12 bases are a match to TRBD1. Germline V gene data show CDR1 as MGHDK and CDR2 as SYGVNS. The CDR3 totals 15 residues. J gave up 8 bases and V 6 bases, and 7 bases lay outside the gene matches.